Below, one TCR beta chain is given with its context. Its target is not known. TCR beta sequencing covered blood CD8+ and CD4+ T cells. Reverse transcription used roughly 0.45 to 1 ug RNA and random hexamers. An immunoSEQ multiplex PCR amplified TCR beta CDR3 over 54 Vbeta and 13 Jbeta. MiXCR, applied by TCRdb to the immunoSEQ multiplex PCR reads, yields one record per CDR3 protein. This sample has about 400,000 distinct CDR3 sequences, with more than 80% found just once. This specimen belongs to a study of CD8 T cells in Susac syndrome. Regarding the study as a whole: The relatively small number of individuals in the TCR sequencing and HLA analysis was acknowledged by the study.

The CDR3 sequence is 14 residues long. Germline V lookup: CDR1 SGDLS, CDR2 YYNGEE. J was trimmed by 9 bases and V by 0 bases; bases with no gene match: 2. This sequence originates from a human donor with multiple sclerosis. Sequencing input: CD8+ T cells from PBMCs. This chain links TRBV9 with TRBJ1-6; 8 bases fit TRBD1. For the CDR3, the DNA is TGTGCCAGCAGCGTAGGGCAGGGGGCTTCACCCCTCCACTTT. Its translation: CASSVGQGASPLHF.